Shown below are 4 T cell receptor beta chains from a single sample sequenced in a study of T cell clonality in common variable immunodeficiency. TCRdb's table, derived via immunoSEQ multiplex PCR, lists solely in-frame clones and lacks some. The data show about 33,000 clones, none appearing only once, with about 6.1% held by the ten largest. For these receptors, no antigen is known. Study results and limitations: In common variable immunodeficiency, TCR beta chains reportedly carried fewer deletions and N-nucleotide insertions.

The sample taken for sequencing was peripheral blood mononuclear cells. These receptors came from a human donor with common variable immunodeficiency.

This clone showed up many times. The CDR3 end lies 3 residues beyond the end of the read and is filled in from the germline J gene. This chain links TRBV30 with TRBJ2-6, with D possibly TRBD2 on 5 matching bases. The germline V gene has CDR1 GTSNPN and CDR2 SVGIG (reference sequence). V lost 2 bases and J lost 4, with 12 bases in between. The CDR3 is made up of 15 amino acids. The CDR3 loop is CAWSPDSGGANVLTF. The CDR3 DNA, read in part, is TGTGCCTGGAGTCCTGACTCGGGGGGGGCCAACGTC. Using reference TRBV30 and TRBJ2-6 for the parts outside the CDR3, the full variable domain is SQTIHQWPATLVQPVGSPLSLECTVEGTSNPNLYWYRQAAGRGLQLLFYSVGIGQISSEVPQNLSASRPQDRQFILSSKKLLLSDSGFYLCAWSPDSGGANVLTFGAGSRLTVL.

The sample holds many counts of this clone. The CDR3 extends 3 residues past the end of the read, so its final part is completed from the germline J gene. The chain links TRBV20-1 to TRBJ1-1; 7 bases are a match to TRBD1. This CDR3 comprises 14 residues. V lost 6 bases, J lost 4 bases, and 11 bases stayed unmatched. Per the germline V gene, CDR1 is DFQATT and CDR2 is SNEGSKA (reference sequence). CDR3: CSATPGQWSTEAFF. The sequenced part of the CDR3 DNA is TGCAGTGCAACTCCGGGACAGTGGAGCACTGAA.

This clone was picked up many times. A junction boundary mismatches the germline segment, possibly from a read error. Coverage ceases 3 residues before the CDR3 finishes, and the germline J gene fills in the end. The chain links TRBV2 to TRBJ2-2; a possible D gene is TRBD2 (7 bases). Germline values: CDR1 SNHLY, CDR2 FYNNEI. This CDR3 region has 16 residues. The CDR3 sequence is CASSEVSGGRYGELFF. The DNA read from the CDR3 is TGTGCCAGCAGCGAAGTCTCGGGGGGCCGTTACGGGGAG.

This clone came up a few times. The read is 3 residues too short to cover the CDR3 end, so that end is filled in from the germline J gene. The chain links TRBV6-4 to TRBJ2-2, with 7 positions matching TRBD1. Germline V lookup: CDR1 MRHNA, CDR2 SNTAGT. With V trimmed by 3 bases and J by 0 bases, 4 bases remained unmatched. The CDR3 has 16 amino acids. CDR3 sequence: CASSEAGTANTGELFF. The CDR3 DNA, read in part, is TGTGCCAGCAGTGAGGCAGGGACAGCGAACACCGGGGAG.